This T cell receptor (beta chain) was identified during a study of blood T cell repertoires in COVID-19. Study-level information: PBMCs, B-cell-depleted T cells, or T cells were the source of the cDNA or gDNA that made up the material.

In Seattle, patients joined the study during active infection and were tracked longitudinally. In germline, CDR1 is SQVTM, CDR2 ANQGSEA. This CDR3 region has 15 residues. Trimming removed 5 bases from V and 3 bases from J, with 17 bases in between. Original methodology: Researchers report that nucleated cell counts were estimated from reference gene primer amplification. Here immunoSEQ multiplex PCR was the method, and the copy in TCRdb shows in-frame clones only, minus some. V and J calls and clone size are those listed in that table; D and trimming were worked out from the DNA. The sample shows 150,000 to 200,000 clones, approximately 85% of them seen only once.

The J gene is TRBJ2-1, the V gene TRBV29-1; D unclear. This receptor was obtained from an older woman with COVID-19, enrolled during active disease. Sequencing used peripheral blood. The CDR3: CSVCGQPCYYNEQFF. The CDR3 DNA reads TGCAGCGTTTGTGGTCAACCCTGCTACTACAATGAGCAGTTCTTC.